This T cell receptor beta chain was captured by sequencing in a study of Tregs in tolerant kidney transplant recipients. The study's findings and limits: Donor-specific Treg expansion exceeded global Treg expansion in tolerant patients, suggesting antigen drive.

A remark on this clone: Its target is unknown.

The nonmyeloablative bone marrow transplants came from related graft donors, with transient mixed chimerism. TCRdb's table, derived via immunoSEQ multiplex PCR, lists solely in-frame clones and lacks some. This table holds tens of thousands of clones, approximately 93% found once. This specimen was CD4+ T cells from blood (PBMCs), taken 12 months after the transplant. The clonotype originates from a human patient who received a combined kidney and bone marrow transplant. Some T cells may be graft donor cells.

The CDR3: CASSIHRLAGYTF. In nucleotides, the CDR3 is TGTGCCAGTAGTATCCACCGCTTGGCTGGCTACACCTTC. J is TRBJ1-2 and V is TRBV19; D gene unclear. The V and J ends lost 3 bases and 7 bases respectively, with 12 bases between them. Germline lookup yields CDR1 LNHDA and CDR2 SQIVND (reference sequence). This CDR3 has 13 residues.